A selection of T cell receptor beta chains follows, all from one sample in a study of T cells in Graves' hyperthyroidism and ophthalmopathy. TCRdb re-analysed the multiplex PCR reads in MiXCR, keeping a single row per CDR3 protein. The table shows about 290,000 distinct CDR3 sequences, with roughly 14% occurring only once. The sample comprised blood. These receptor sequences come from a woman aged 25 to 39 with Graves' hyperthyroidism that later progressed to Graves' ophthalmopathy. CDR3s include the opening cysteine and the closing phenylalanine or tryptophan. The D gene is left open where the match is weak. The size of a clone is reported for some rows only, either as once, few or many, or as a class for expanded clones.

NA	TRBV10-3	TRBJ2-7	many	TGTGCCTCCACGGACGGAACCTACGAGCAGTACTTC	CASTDGTYEQYF
TRBD2	TRBV7-6	TRBJ2-7	many	TGTGCCAGCAGCCCCCGTGGGAGGGGAGCCAACGAGCAGTACTTC	CASSPRGRGANEQYF
TRBD2	TRBV24-1	TRBJ2-1	many	TGTGCCACCAGTGACTCCTTAGCGGGAGGGCCCTACAATGAGCAGTTCTTC	CATSDSLAGGPYNEQFF
NA	TRBV20-1	TRBJ2-7	many	TGCAGTGCTAGAGATGCCATGGGCTCCTACGAGCAGTACTTC	CSARDAMGSYEQYF
NA	TRBV12-3/TRBV12-4	TRBJ1-5	many	TGTGCCAGCACCGAATATAGCAATCAGCCCCAGCATTTT	CASTEYSNQPQHF
NA	TRBV5-1	TRBJ2-3	many	TGCGCCAGCAGCTTGTTCGGAGATACGCAGTATTTT	CASSLFGDTQYF
NA	TRBV27	TRBJ2-1	many	TGTGCCAGCAGTTCCCCCGGGACTTCTTACAATGAGCAGTTCTTC	CASSSPGTSYNEQFF
NA	TRBV11-2	TRBJ2-1	many	TGTGCCAGCAGCTTAGGGGACTTTTACAATGAGCAGTTCTTC	CASSLGDFYNEQFF
TRBD1	TRBV30	TRBJ1-5	few	TGTGCCTGGAGTCCCTCCTACGGGACAGGGGGCAAAAGGGGGAGCAATCAGCCCCAGCATTTT	CAWSPSYGTGGKRGSNQPQHF
NA	TRBV2	TRBJ1-5	many	TGTGCCAGCAGACGAGACAGTTATAGCAATCAGCCCCAGCATTTT	CASRRDSYSNQPQHF
TRBD2	TRBV7-3	TRBJ2-1	NA	TGTGCCAGCAGTTTAACCGGGACTAGCATTAGCCATGAGCAGTTCTTC	CASSLTGTSISHEQFF
TRBD1	TRBV11-2	TRBJ1-1	NA	TGTGCCAGCAGCTGGGACAGAGGGGCACGTGGTGAAGCTTTCTTT	CASSWDRGARGEAFF
TRBD1	TRBV7-3	TRBJ2-2	many	TGTGCCAGCAGCTTACAGGGGGCTTCCGGGGAGCTGTTTTTT	CASSLQGASGELFF
TRBD2	TRBV6-2/TRBV6-3	TRBJ2-3	NA	TGTGCCAGCAGTCTAGCGGGAGCTCTTACCACAGATACGCAGTATTTT	CASSLAGALTTDTQYF
NA	TRBV7-9	TRBJ2-5	many	TGTGCCAGCAGCTTAGCACTGGAAGAGACCCAGTACTTC	CASSLALEETQYF
NA	TRBV4-1	TRBJ2-2	NA	TGCGCCAGCAGTCAAGTGGACGGGAGTTGGGTCGGGGAGCTGTTTTTT	CASSQVDGSWVGELFF
NA	TRBV7-2	TRBJ1-5	many	TGTGCCAGCAGCCAAGGACTTTCTAGCAATCAGCCCCAGCATTTT	CASSQGLSSNQPQHF
NA	TRBV4-3	TRBJ2-1	NA	TGCGCCGGCAGCCAAGGGGTCGCTTACAATGAGCAGTTCTTC	CAGSQGVAYNEQFF
NA	TRBV7-2	TRBJ2-2	many	TGTGCCAGCAGCCTTTTACAAGGGACCGGGGAGCTGTTTTTT	CASSLLQGTGELFF
TRBD1	TRBV5-1	TRBJ2-7	NA	TGCGCTAGCACCCTTTCCGGGACAGGGAGCGACGAGCAGTACTTC	CASTLSGTGSDEQYF
TRBD1	TRBV9	TRBJ2-7	many	TGTGCCAGCAGCGTAGGCGGGACAGGCTTCGAGCAGTACTTC	CASSVGGTGFEQYF
NA	TRBV15	TRBJ1-2	NA	TGTGCCACCGGCAGAGGACGAGGGGCCTCCTCTGGCTACACCTTC	CATGRGRGASSGYTF
TRBD1	TRBV7-7	TRBJ2-1	few	TGTGCTAGCAGCTTAAACGTCGCGGGACAGGGTGAGCAGTTCTTC	CASSLNVAGQGEQFF
TRBD2	TRBV28	TRBJ2-3	few	TGTGCCAGCAGTGGCGGGAGTGTCGGAGATACGCAGTATTTT	CASSGGSVGDTQYF
NA	TRBV18	TRBJ2-2	many	TGTGCCAGCTCACCCGACACCGGGGAGCTGTTTTTT	CASSPDTGELFF
NA	TRBV11-2	TRBJ1-1	many	TGTGCCAGCAGCTCGGTAAACACTGAAGCTTTCTTT	CASSSVNTEAFF
TRBD2	TRBV28	TRBJ2-3	NA	TGTGCCAGCAGTTTATCCATAGCGGGGGGTACAGATACGCAGTATTTT	CASSLSIAGGTDTQYF
TRBD1	TRBV6-8	TRBJ2-2	few	TGTGCCAGCATTCCATCGACAGGGTGGGGATCGTCCGGGGAGCTGTTTTTT	CASIPSTGWGSSGELFF
TRBD2	TRBV7-2	TRBJ2-3	few	TGTGCCAGCAGCCCCCTAGCGGCAGGCACAGATACGCAGTATTTT	CASSPLAAGTDTQYF
NA	TRBV12-3/TRBV12-4	TRBJ2-2	NA	TGTGCCAGCGGACAACAGGGCAACACCGGGGAGCTGTTTTTT	CASGQQGNTGELFF
NA	TRBV6-5	TRBJ1-1	few	TGTGCCAGCAGTTACCCGGGGCCTGAAGCTTTCTTT	CASSYPGPEAFF
TRBD2	TRBV28	TRBJ2-3	many	TGTGCCAGCAGTTTGGCGTCTAGCGGGATTAAAGATACGCAGTATTTT	CASSLASSGIKDTQYF
TRBD1	TRBV11-2	TRBJ1-5	many	TGTGCCAGCGGTCAGGGGGCGCGTCAGCCCCAGCATTTT	CASGQGARQPQHF
TRBD2	TRBV7-2	TRBJ2-2	many	TGTGCCAGCAGCTTCAGACTAGCCCGATCCTGGGGCACCGGGGAGCTGTTTTTT	CASSFRLARSWGTGELFF
NA	TRBV19	TRBJ2-2	few	TGTGCCAGTACCCCCGCCAGGGGTGCGAACACCGGGGAGCTGTTTTTT	CASTPARGANTGELFF
TRBD2	TRBV9	TRBJ2-2	NA	TGTGCCAGCAGCGTAGATCCGACTAGCGGGAGAAACACCGGGGAGCTGTTTTTT	CASSVDPTSGRNTGELFF
NA	TRBV4-1	TRBJ2-3	NA	TGCGCCAGCAGCCTGGCATCTATCGGCACAGATACGCAGTATTTT	CASSLASIGTDTQYF
NA	TRBV5-1	TRBJ1-6	many	TGCGCCAGCAGCTCAGATCCCGGGGATTCACCCCTCCACTTT	CASSSDPGDSPLHF
NA	TRBV28	TRBJ1-2	NA	TGTGCCAGCACCACCCCCCAACGGCGGCTCTATGGCTACACCTTC	CASTTPQRRLYGYTF
TRBD2	TRBV11-1	TRBJ2-7	many	TGTGCCAGCAGCTTAGGCCCTAGCGGATCCTACGAGCAGTACTTC	CASSLGPSGSYEQYF
NA	TRBV6-1	TRBJ1-5	NA	TGTGCCAGCAGTCAAAAACAGGGTGGGCATCAGCCCCAGCATTTT	CASSQKQGGHQPQHF
NA	TRBV15	TRBJ1-6	many	TGTGCCACCAGCAGAGATCCGGGGTTGGGTTCACCCCTCCACTTT	CATSRDPGLGSPLHF
TRBD1	TRBV20-1	TRBJ2-3	many	TGCAGTGCTATAGGTCAGGGGGACGATACGCAGTATTTT	CSAIGQGDDTQYF
NA	TRBV6-1	TRBJ2-5	many	TGTGCCAGCACCCCCATCGGGGGTGTGAAGACCCAGTACTTC	CASTPIGGVKTQYF
NA	TRBV20-1	TRBJ2-3	many	TGCAGTGCTAGAGACTGGGATACGCAGTATTTT	CSARDWDTQYF
NA	TRBV3-1	TRBJ2-2	many	TGTGCCAGCAGGCAAGGAGGGGGGGGCAACACGAACACCGGGGAGCTGTTTTTT	CASRQGGGGNTNTGELFF
NA	TRBV9	TRBJ2-7	NA	TGTGCCAGCAGCCCTGAGGGCAGCCCCGAGCAGTACTTC	CASSPEGSPEQYF
NA	TRBV7-8	TRBJ2-1	many	TGTGCCAGCAGCCCGACCAAGGGGGTGGGCTCCTACAATGAGCAGTTCTTC	CASSPTKGVGSYNEQFF
NA	TRBV15	TRBJ2-1	many	TGTGCCACCAGCAGAGATCTTTCCTACAATGAGCAGTTCTTC	CATSRDLSYNEQFF
NA	TRBV7-9	TRBJ2-5	many	TGTGCCAGCAGCTTTACAGCTTTGGAGACCCAGTACTTC	CASSFTALETQYF
TRBD2	TRBV20-1	TRBJ2-7	NA	TGCAGTGCTAGTAGGACTAGCGGGACCCTCGAGCAGTACTTC	CSASRTSGTLEQYF
NA	TRBV6-6	TRBJ2-7	NA	TGTGCCAGCAGTTACTCGATGAAGCCCCCCTACTACGAGCAGTACTTC	CASSYSMKPPYYEQYF
NA	TRBV10-3	TRBJ2-3	many	TGTGCCATCAGTGAAGAAGCCCGGAGGGATACGCAGTATTTT	CAISEEARRDTQYF
TRBD1	TRBV10-3	TRBJ2-1	NA	TGTGCCATCAGTGAAAGGGGACAGGGTGGCAATGAGCAGTTCTTC	CAISERGQGGNEQFF
NA	TRBV28	TRBJ2-1	many	TGTGCCAGCAGTTGGGACTTTAACAATGAGCAGTTCTTC	CASSWDFNNEQFF
NA	TRBV11-3	TRBJ1-1	many	TGTGCCAGCAGCTTAGAGAGTCAGGGTGAAGCTTTCTTT	CASSLESQGEAFF
NA	TRBV7-8	TRBJ1-2	NA	TGTGCCAGCAGCCCGCCGGGACCGGCTCTCACCTTC	CASSPPGPALTF
TRBD2	TRBV20-1	TRBJ2-3	many	TGCAGTGCTAGCGGGACTAGCGGGAGAACAGATACGCAGTATTTT	CSASGTSGRTDTQYF
TRBD1	TRBV6-2/TRBV6-3	TRBJ2-1	NA	TGTGCCAGCAGTTACTGGGGACAGGGGGCGGCGGGGGAGCTCTCAGGTTACAATGAGCAGTTCTTC	CASSYWGQGAAGELSGYNEQFF
NA	TRBV7-3	TRBJ2-7	many	TGTGCCAGCAGCTTAACGTACGGACCCTACGAGCAGTACTTC	CASSLTYGPYEQYF